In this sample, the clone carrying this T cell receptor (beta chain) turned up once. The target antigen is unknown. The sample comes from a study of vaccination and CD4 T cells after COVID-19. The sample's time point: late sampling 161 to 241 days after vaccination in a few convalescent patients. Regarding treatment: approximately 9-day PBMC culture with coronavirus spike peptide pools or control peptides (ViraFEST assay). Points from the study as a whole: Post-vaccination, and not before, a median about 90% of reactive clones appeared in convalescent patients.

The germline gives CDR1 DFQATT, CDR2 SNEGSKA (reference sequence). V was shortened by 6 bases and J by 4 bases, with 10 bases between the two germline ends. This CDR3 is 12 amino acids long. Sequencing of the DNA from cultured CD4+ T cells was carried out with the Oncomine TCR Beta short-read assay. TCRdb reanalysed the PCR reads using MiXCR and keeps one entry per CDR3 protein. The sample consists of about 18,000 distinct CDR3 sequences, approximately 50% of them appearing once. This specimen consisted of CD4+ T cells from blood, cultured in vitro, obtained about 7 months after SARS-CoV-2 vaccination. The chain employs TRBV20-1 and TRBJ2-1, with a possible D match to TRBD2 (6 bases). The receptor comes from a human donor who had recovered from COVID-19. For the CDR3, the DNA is TGCAGTGCCAAGACTAGGTACAATGAGCAGTTCTTC. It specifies CSAKTRYNEQFF.